The subject of this entry is one T cell receptor beta chain. This specimen comes from a study of technical replicates of blood from a few donors. Profiled with immunoSEQ multiplex PCR; TCRdb holds only in-frame clones, not every one. The table records 45,000 to 55,000 clones, 90% to 97% of them present only once. Per the germline V gene, CDR1 is SGHNT and CDR2 is YYREEE (reference sequence). The V segment lost 4 bases and the J segment 8 bases; nucleotides outside the gene matches: 8. The CDR3 consists of 14 residues. V is TRBV5-4 and J is TRBJ1-2; 10 nucleotides match TRBD1. This sequence was found in a human donor in good health. Material for sequencing was T cells isolated from PBMCs. The CDR3 protein is CASSLLDRGRGYTF. As DNA, the CDR3 is TGTGCCAGCAGCCTTCTCGACAGGGGGCGAGGCTACACCTTC.